These 15 T cell receptor beta chains came from one sample sequenced in a study of cytomegalovirus exposure and HLA in healthy donors. PCR was performed using 60 Vbeta and 13 Jbeta primers. Clones were read by immunoSEQ multiplex PCR, and TCRdb kept only the in-frame ones, dropping some. The repertoire holds 30,000 to 35,000 clones, with 65% to 90% as singletons. The sample taken for sequencing was PBMCs. The receptor set was obtained from a young woman in good health and CMV-seronegative.

The chain has TRBV5-1 and TRBJ1-2, with 7 bases aligning to TRBD1. The CDR3 extends over 15 amino acids. Germline V gene data show CDR1 as SGHRS and CDR2 as YFSETQ. V shed 4 bases and J 6 bases; nucleotides not matched to a gene: 12. This CDR3 is CASSPAPDREDGYTF. The DNA of the CDR3 is TGCGCCAGCAGCCCAGCCCCCGACAGGGAAGATGGCTACACCTTC.

The CDR3 DNA reads as TGCGCCAGCAGTCATCCCGGGGAGGGACCCACTGAAGCTTTCTTT. Translation gives CASSHPGEGPTEAFF. This chain links TRBV23-1 with TRBJ1-1, with D perhaps matching TRBD1 (5 bases). Being an ORF, TRBV23-1 has a function that is uncertain. Trimming removed 3 bases from V and 4 bases from J, with 15 bases in between. This CDR3 has 15 residues.

The J gene is TRBJ2-3, the V gene TRBV7-2, with D uncertain. The germline gives CDR1 SGHTA, CDR2 FQGNSA. This CDR3 has 13 amino acids. The V gene lost 2 bases and the J gene lost 0 bases, with 3 bases spanning the gap. CDR3 coding DNA: TGTGCCAGCAGCTTACAGAGCACAGATACGCAGTATTTT. The encoded protein is CASSLQSTDTQYF.

J is TRBJ2-6 and V is TRBV5-4; D is unclear. Trimming removed 0 bases from V and 2 bases from J, with 9 bases in between. The CDR3 is 16 residues long. The germline gives CDR1 SGHNT, CDR2 YYREEE (reference sequence). For the CDR3, the DNA is TGTGCCAGCAGCTTGGGGGCTCTGACTGGGGCCAACGTCCTGACTTTC. Protein product: CASSLGALTGANVLTF. The whole variable domain, filled in from reference TRBV5-4 and TRBJ2-6, reads ETGVTQSPTHLIKTRGQQVTLRCSSQSGHNTVSWYQQALGQGPQFIFQYYREEENGRGNFPPRFSGLQFPNYSSELNVNALELDDSALYLCASSLGALTGANVLTFGAGSRLTVL.

Only one count was recorded for this clone. This rearrangement joins TRBV5-1 to TRBJ2-7, with 9 bases identical to TRBD1. The CDR3 has 16 amino acids. V was pared by 0 bases and J by 0 bases, with 4 bases of the junction left unmatched. Germline V CDR1 and CDR2: SGHRS, YFSETQ. This CDR3 is CASSLAWTGVSYEQYF. The CDR3 coding sequence is TGCGCCAGCAGCTTGGCCTGGACAGGGGTCTCCTACGAGCAGTACTTC.

This chain connects TRBV19 to TRBJ2-7; 12 nucleotides align to TRBD2. Germline-derived CDR1 and CDR2 are LNHDA and SQIVND (reference sequence). The CDR3 sequence is 14 residues long. V lost 7 bases and J lost 2; bases outside the gene matches: 3. The DNA of the CDR3 is TGTGCCAGTACGACTAGCGGGGGAGCCTACGAGCAGTACTTC. It translates to CASTTSGGAYEQYF.

CDR3 loop: CASSEEMRTGDTGELFF. In nucleotides, the CDR3 is TGCGCCAGCAGTGAGGAGATGCGAACCGGAGACACCGGGGAGCTGTTTTTT. This rearrangement joins TRBV10-2 to TRBJ2-2; D is uncertain. The germline gives CDR1 WSHSY, CDR2 SAAADI. Trimming removed 2 bases from V and 3 bases from J, with 16 bases in between. The CDR3 contains 17 residues.

The chain links TRBV4-1 to TRBJ2-5; 7 bases match TRBD1. From germline, CDR1 is MGHRA and CDR2 YSYEKL. The CDR3 is 17 residues long. With 4 bases clipped from V and 1 base from J, the junction kept 12 bases outside the gene matches. Written as DNA, the CDR3 is TGCGCCAGCAGCCGATTCCGACAGGGTGCGGCCCAAGAGACCCAGTACTTC. As protein: CASSRFRQGAAQETQYF.

The chain joins TRBV15 to TRBJ1-6, with unresolved D. The V and J ends lost 5 bases and 5 bases respectively, with 19 bases between them. The germline gives CDR1 LNHNV, CDR2 YYDKDF (reference sequence). The CDR3 length is 17 residues. The CDR3 DNA sequence: TGTGCCACCAGCTTCCGCTCCGGAGGGATGAATAATTCACCCCTCCACTTT. This encodes CATSFRSGGMNNSPLHF.

The rearrangement links TRBV29-1 to TRBJ1-6; 8 positions match TRBD1. Looked up from germline, CDR1 is SQVTM and CDR2 is ANQGSEA. The CDR3 loop spans 13 amino acids. Trimming at V came to 6 bases and at J to 7 bases, leaving 5 bases not matched to a gene. The DNA of the CDR3 is TGCAGCGTAACCACAGGGGGAAATTCACCCCTCCACTTT. Translated: CSVTTGGNSPLHF.

This clone was counted between two and nine times. The genes are TRBV28 and TRBJ2-1; 9 bases are shared with TRBD2. Losses at the gene ends were 2 bases for V and 8 bases for J; bases not matched to a gene: 4. The germline V gene has CDR1 MDHEN and CDR2 SYDVKM. There are 14 residues in the CDR3. As DNA, the CDR3 is TGTGCCAGCAGTTTAATAGCGGGAGACCATGAGCAGTTCTTC. Amino acid sequence: CASSLIAGDHEQFF.

The chain carries TRBV9 and TRBJ2-7; 7 nucleotides align to TRBD2. Germline V gene lookup returns CDR1 SGDLS and CDR2 YYNGEE. Trimming removed 3 bases from V and 3 bases from J; junction bases left unmatched: 9. This CDR3 comprises 15 residues. CDR3 sequence (DNA): TGTGCCAGCAGCGCTACACTAGCGCCTAGCTACGAGCAGTACTTC. Residues: CASSATLAPSYEQYF.

The genes are TRBV19 and TRBJ1-5; maybe TRBD1 (5 bases). CDR3 size: 12 residues. The germline CDR1 and CDR2 sequences are LNHDA and SQIVND (reference sequence). CDR3 nucleotides: TGTGCTACCAGGGCGGGCAATCAGCCCCAGCATTTT. It encodes CATRAGNQPQHF.

This rearrangement joins TRBV18 to TRBJ2-1; the match to TRBD1 covers 7 bases. Unmatched junction bases numbered 10, after V lost 2 bases and J lost 9 bases. CDR1 and CDR2 from the germline V gene are KGHSH and LQKENI. The CDR3 has 15 amino acids. In DNA, the CDR3 is TGTGCCAGCTCACCAACAGGGGAAGGTTTGGGTGAGCAGTTCTTC. This gives the protein CASSPTGEGLGEQFF.

A word on this clone: One end of the junction fails to match germline, which may point to a read error. The chain combines TRBV2 with TRBJ1-5; 9 bases map to TRBD1. The V gene's germline CDR1 is SNHLY and CDR2 FYNNEI. The CDR3 totals 15 residues. CDR3 amino acids: CASSERTGVNKPQNF. Written as DNA, the CDR3 is TGTGCCAGCAGTGAAAGGACAGGGGTGAACAAGCCCCAGAATTTT. The whole variable domain, filled in from reference TRBV2 and TRBJ1-5, reads EPEVTQTPSHQVTQMGQEVILRCVPISNHLYFYWYRQILGQKVEFLVSFYNNEISEKSEIFDDQFSVERPDGSNFTLKIRSTKLEDSAMYFCASSERTGVNKPQNFGDGTRLSIL.